This T cell receptor (beta chain) was found in a study of OX40 agonist ivuxolimab in advanced cancers. On the study more broadly: A diagnosis of hepatocellular carcinoma, melanoma, renal cell or head and neck cancer was present in dose-escalation patients. Past anti-PD-1, anti-PD-L1 or anti-CTLA-4 therapy was accepted, and 40% had received some.

Study-wide results and caveats: Among the lowest levels of clonal expansion were found in partial responders at 0.1-3.0 mg/kg. At 0.1 to 3.0 mg/kg and by week 6, CD4+ and CD8+ T cells in the blood had expanded clonally.

As regards this clone: As yet, its antigen is unknown.

The data were produced by immunoSEQ multiplex PCR, yet TCRdb's version contains in-frame clones alone and is incomplete. The data show 50,000 to 70,000 clones, 86% seen once. The CDR3 spans 16 residues. Trimming removed 7 bases from V and 6 bases from J; junction bases left unmatched: 15. Germline V lookup: CDR1 MNHEY, CDR2 SMNVEV (reference sequence). The V call is TRBV27, the J call TRBJ2-4, with 7 bases aligning to TRBD1. The clonotype comes from an adult with an advanced solid tumor such as melanoma, head and neck, liver or kidney cancer. The starting material was CD4+ or CD8+ T cells sorted from blood, obtained in a trial of the OX40 agonist ivuxolimab. The CDR3 sequence is CASTLLWETGRNIQYF. CDR3 DNA sequence: TGTGCCAGCACTCTTCTATGGGAGACAGGGAGAAACATTCAGTACTTC.